The clone carrying this TCR beta chain was seen just once. Participants, about 18 to 90 years old, spanned more than 20 US areas. Recovery among Cohort 3 donors was established by two negative PCRs, clearance, or symptom resolution. This record belongs to a study of blood T cell repertoires in COVID-19. Overall study context: Acute and convalescent COVID-19 samples came from the United States, Italy and Spain.

Per the authors' pipeline: Reference gene primer amplification yielded estimated nucleated cell counts. Measured with immunoSEQ multiplex PCR; TCRdb has only the in-frame clones, and not every one. V and J calls and clone size are copied from that table; D and trimming were computed from the DNA. The sample has around 360,000 clones, 87% seen once; the top ten hold 2.5% to 3%. The CDR3 extends over 14 amino acids. Trimming removed 3 bases from V and 8 bases from J, with 12 bases in between. Per germline, CDR1 SGHDT and CDR2 YYEEEE. The chain carries TRBV5-6 and TRBJ1-6; D may be TRBD1 (5 bases). The receptor was isolated from a woman in her 30s who had recovered from COVID-19. The sample comprised PBMCs or T cells enriched from blood (not recorded which). The CDR3 DNA reads TGTGCCAGCAGCTCTACATCAGGGTATTCACCCCTCCACTTT. Protein product: CASSSTSGYSPLHF.